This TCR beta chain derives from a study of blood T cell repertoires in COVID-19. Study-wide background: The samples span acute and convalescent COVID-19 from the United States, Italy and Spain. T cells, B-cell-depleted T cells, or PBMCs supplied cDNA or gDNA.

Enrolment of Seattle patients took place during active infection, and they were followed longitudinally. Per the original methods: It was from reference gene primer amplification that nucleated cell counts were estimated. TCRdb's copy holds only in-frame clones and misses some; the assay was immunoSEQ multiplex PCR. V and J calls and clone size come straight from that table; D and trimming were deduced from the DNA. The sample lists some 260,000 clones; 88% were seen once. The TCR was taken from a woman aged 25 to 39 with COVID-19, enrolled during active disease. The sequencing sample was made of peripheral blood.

The chain's CDR3 is CASSLDRGSYNEQFF. CDR3 in DNA: TGTGCCAGCAGCTTGGACAGGGGCTCCTACAATGAGCAGTTCTTC. V and J are TRBV5-4 and TRBJ2-1; 7 bases are shared with TRBD1. Germline V gene data show CDR1 as SGHNT and CDR2 as YYREEE (reference sequence). V lost 0 bases to trimming and J lost 0 bases; unmatched junction nucleotides: 0. The length of the CDR3 is 15 residues.